This T cell receptor beta chain is drawn from a study of regulatory T cells in long-lasting Graves disease. The time point: newly diagnosed GD, antithyroid drugs for less than 3 months. RNA from PBMCs was the source of the TCR library. On this clonotype itself: The antigen remains undetermined.

The study's findings and limits: Persistent patients shared 2,500 to 3,000 public clonotypes among themselves. Newly diagnosed patients shared fewer, at more than 750. Persistent Graves' patients had lower TCR diversity than newly diagnosed ones. Segments TRBV28, TRBJ1-2 and TRBJ2-5 showed preferential usage in persistent disease.

CDR3-region Arm-PCR and iRepertoire HTBI primers produced the TCR beta libraries. TCRdb processed the multiplex PCR reads anew with MiXCR; each CDR3 protein has one entry. Of about 460,000 distinct CDR3 sequences in the sample, about 14% were seen once. Trimming pared 8 bases from V and 6 bases from J, leaving 14 bases between. This CDR3 is built from 12 residues. Per the germline V gene, CDR1 is MDHEN and CDR2 is SYDVKM. The same sample was also used in a study of T cells in Graves' hyperthyroidism and ophthalmopathy. This second study says: During a first-round RT-PCR of the TCR CDR3, the HTBI primer set was used.

Sequenced here: peripheral blood mononuclear cells (PBMCs), sampled at new diagnosis, from a patient treated with antithyroid drugs. The clonotype comes from a woman between 45 and 60 years old with Graves disease. The genes are TRBV28 and TRBJ2-7; D remains unclear. CDR3 amino acids: CASDSGPAEQYF. The CDR3 coding sequence is TGTGCCAGCGATTCTGGCCCAGCCGAGCAGTACTTC.